This TCR beta chain was captured in a study of cytomegalovirus exposure and HLA in healthy donors. Study-level findings and limits: The study carried out a later analysis of TCR beta sequences. It associated around 17,000 of them with specific HLA alleles at a false discovery rate of 0.05.

Primers: 60 Vbeta forward and 13 Jbeta reverse. Clones were sequenced by immunoSEQ multiplex PCR, and TCRdb holds only the in-frame ones, with some missing. The sample consists of about 120,000 clones, roughly 63% of them appearing once. Of note for this clone: Its cognate antigen is unknown.

Sequenced sample: PBMCs. This clonotype was obtained from a man aged 40-55 years in good health and CMV-seropositive.

The DNA of the CDR3 is TGTGCCAGCAGCCCAATGGTACTAGCGGGAGAAAGCTCCTACAATGAGCAGTTCTTC. Translating it yields CASSPMVLAGESSYNEQFF. The chain is built from TRBV7-9 and TRBJ2-1; 11 bases match TRBD2. The CDR3 runs 19 residues. Germline CDR1 SEHNR, CDR2 FQNEAQ (reference sequence). V gave up 5 bases and J gave up 0 bases; unmatched junction bases: 12.